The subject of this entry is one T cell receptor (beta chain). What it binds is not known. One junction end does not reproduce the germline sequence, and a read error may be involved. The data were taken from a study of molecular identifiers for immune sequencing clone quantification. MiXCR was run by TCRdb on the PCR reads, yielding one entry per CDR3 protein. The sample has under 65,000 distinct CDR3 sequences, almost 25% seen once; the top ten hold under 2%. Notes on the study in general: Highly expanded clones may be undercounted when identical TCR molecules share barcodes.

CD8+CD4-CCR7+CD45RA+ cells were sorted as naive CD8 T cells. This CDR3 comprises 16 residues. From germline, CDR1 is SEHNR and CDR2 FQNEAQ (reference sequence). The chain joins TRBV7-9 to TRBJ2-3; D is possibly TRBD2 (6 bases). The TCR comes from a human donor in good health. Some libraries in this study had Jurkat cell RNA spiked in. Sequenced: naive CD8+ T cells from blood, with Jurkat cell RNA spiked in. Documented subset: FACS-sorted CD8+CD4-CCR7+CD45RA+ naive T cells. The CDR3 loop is CASSPPTSKINNTQYF. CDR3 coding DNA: TGTGCCAGCAGCCCGCCAACTAGCAAGATCAACAATACGCAATATTTT.